The T cell receptor beta chain described here comes from a study of T-cell reconstitution after alpha-beta-depleted transplantation in children. This CDR3 contains 14 residues. CDR1 is SGHTA, CDR2 FQGNSA, per germline. The V and J ends lost 5 bases and 3 bases respectively, with 14 bases between them. About this clonotype itself: Its specificity is not known.

Study-wide results and limits: The origin of high day-60 TCRbeta diversity in some patients lay in surviving recipient T cells and thymic progenitors.

Molecular barcoding with unique molecular identifiers was used for the TCRbeta library. TCRdb itself ran the PCR reads through MiXCR, one entry per CDR3 protein. Here the sample spans 250,000 to 400,000 distinct CDR3 sequences, around 25% being singletons. The sequence derives from a male patient aged 10-17 years who had a stem cell transplant for acute lymphoblastic leukemia, so the T cells may come from the graft donor. This sequence joins TRBV7-2 and TRBJ2-7, with no clear D. The input for sequencing was PBMCs, mostly from graft donor cells, taken 180 days after TCRalphabeta/CD19-depleted stem cell transplant. Here the CDR3 reads CASSRASFLYEQYF. The CDR3 DNA sequence: TGTGCCAGCAGCCGGGCTAGTTTCCTCTACGAGCAGTACTTC.